This T cell receptor beta chain was identified during a study of stem cell transplantation in POMP-related autoinflammatory disease. Across the whole study: CD8+ T cells were low and CD4+ cells naive-skewed before transplant. General observations from the study: Fewer unique TRB V-J gene pairings were identified in patients with PRAID. PRAID patients trended toward lower TRB diversity and higher clonality in all analyzed T-cell subsets.

In the case of this clone: What it binds is not known.

This CDR3 is built from 15 residues. The germline gives CDR1 SGHAT, CDR2 FQNNGV. V was pared by 3 bases and J by 3 bases, with 13 bases between. TCRdb's copy holds only in-frame clones and misses some; the assay was immunoSEQ multiplex PCR. The data hold 25,000 to 40,000 clones, with almost 90% observed a single time. PRAID featured immunodeficiency plus autoinflammation. The chain employs TRBV11-2 and TRBJ2-3; D perhaps matches TRBD2 (5 bases). The TCR originated in a human donor with POMP-related autoinflammation and immune dysregulation (PRAID). Source: CD4+ T cells from PBMCs, taken before stem cell transplantation. The CDR3 spells CASSLRMEVTDTQYF. Here the CDR3 DNA reads TGTGCCAGCAGCTTGAGGATGGAGGTTACAGATACGCAGTATTTT.